Detailed here is one T cell receptor beta chain. As yet, its antigen is unknown. This specimen comes from a study of response to subunit inactivated influenza vaccine. CDR3 length equals 14 residues. V lost 3 bases and J lost 5, with 11 bases in between. Study-level findings and limits: T cells newly recruited by each seasonal influenza vaccination are few, the authors suggested.

Using its own MiXCR run on the RT-PCR reads, TCRdb lists one record per CDR3 protein. Of hundreds of thousands of distinct CDR3 sequences in the sample, approximately 15% were seen once. The gene calls are TRBV23-1 and TRBJ2-1, with D maybe TRBD2 (5 bases). TRBV23-1 is sorted into the ORF group, with uncertain function. This TCR was recovered from a man aged 45 to 65 who received an inactivated influenza vaccine. The sequences come from PBMCs from blood, collected 14 to 15 days before vaccination. CDR3 residues: CASSHPGRDNEQFF. The CDR3 nucleotides read TGCGCCAGCAGTCATCCTGGGCGGGACAATGAGCAGTTCTTC.